Shown below are 7 T cell receptor beta chains from a single sample sequenced in a study of OX40 agonist ivuxolimab in advanced cancers. Sequenced by immunoSEQ multiplex PCR; TCRdb stores in-frame clones only, minus some. The table shows over 90,000 clones, with around 91% occurring only once. Here the sequenced sample was CD4+ or CD8+ T cells sorted from blood, taken in a trial of the OX40 agonist ivuxolimab. Receptor source: an adult with an advanced solid tumor such as melanoma, head and neck, liver or kidney cancer.

The chain links TRBV6-1 to TRBJ2-5; possible D gene TRBD2, 6 bases. The germline V gene has CDR1 MNHNS and CDR2 SASEGT. This CDR3 region has 13 residues. The V and J ends lost 5 bases and 0 bases respectively, with 7 bases between them. In DNA, the CDR3 is TGTGCCAGCAGTTGGACTAACCAAGAGACCCAGTACTTC. Its translation: CASSWTNQETQYF.

The genes are TRBV7-6 and TRBJ2-1, with 7 nucleotides matching TRBD2. Losses at the gene ends were 5 bases for V and 10 bases for J; bases not matched to a gene: 14. Germline loops: CDR1 SGHVS, CDR2 FNYEAQ. The CDR3 is 15 amino acids. This CDR3 reads CASSLKGGSSAEQFF. CDR3 in DNA: TGTGCCAGCAGCCTCAAGGGCGGGAGCTCAGCGGAGCAGTTCTTC.

This clone was seen once. This sequence joins TRBV30 and TRBJ2-2, with D unclear. V dropped 0 bases and J dropped 5 bases, with 10 bases sitting between them. Germline CDR1 reads GTSNPN; CDR2 reads SVGIG (reference sequence). The CDR3 runs to 14 residues. In DNA form, the CDR3 reads TGTGCCTGGAGTGTAAGTTACAGAACCGGGGAGCTGTTTTTT. Translating it yields CAWSVSYRTGELFF.

CDR3 residues: CASSPNVGPNEKLFF. The CDR3 DNA reads as TGCGCCAGCAGCCCCAACGTAGGACCTAATGAAAAACTGTTTTTT. The genes are TRBV5-1 and TRBJ1-4; D remains unclear. The germline CDR1 and CDR2 sequences are SGHRS and YFSETQ. The CDR3 is 15 residues long. V lost 4 bases, J lost 3 bases, and 13 bases lay in between.

The rearrangement joins TRBV28 to TRBJ1-2, with D maybe TRBD1 (6 bases). The CDR3 contains 16 residues. The V end was cut by 2 bases, the J end by 0 bases, with 13 bases between. Looked up from germline, CDR1 is MDHEN and CDR2 is SYDVKM. The CDR3 DNA reads TGTGCCAGCAGTTTAGTCGGCCCAGGGGCTAACTATGGCTACACCTTC. This gives the protein CASSLVGPGANYGYTF.

The chain joins TRBV6-5 to TRBJ2-7; D remains ambiguous. Germline V CDR1 and CDR2: MNHEY, SVGAGI. V lost 2 bases to trimming and J lost 3 bases, with 8 bases between them. The CDR3 length is 13 residues. The CDR3 protein is CASSYQTNYEQYF. In nucleotides, the CDR3 is TGTGCCAGCAGTTACCAGACAAACTACGAGCAGTACTTC.

The chain combines TRBV10-3 with TRBJ2-7, with 8 positions matching TRBD2. The V gene's germline CDR1 is ENHRY and CDR2 SYGVKD. J was trimmed by 6 bases and V by 10 bases; bases with no gene match: 17. CDR3 length: 15 residues. CDR3 DNA: TGTGCCACCTTCCGATCTTCAGCGGGAGCGTCCGAGCAGTACTTC. The encoded protein is CATFRSSAGASEQYF.